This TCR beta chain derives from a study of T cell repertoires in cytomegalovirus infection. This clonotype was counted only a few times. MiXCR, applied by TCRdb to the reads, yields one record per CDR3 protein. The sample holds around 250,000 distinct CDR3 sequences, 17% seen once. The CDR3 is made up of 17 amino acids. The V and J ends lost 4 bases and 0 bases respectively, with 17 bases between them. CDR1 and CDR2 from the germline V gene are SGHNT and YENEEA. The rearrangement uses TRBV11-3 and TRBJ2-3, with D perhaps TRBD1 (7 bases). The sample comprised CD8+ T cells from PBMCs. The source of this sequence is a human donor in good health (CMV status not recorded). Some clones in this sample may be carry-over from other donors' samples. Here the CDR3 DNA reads TGTGCCAGCAGCTCACGTACAGGGGACTCTAGCACAGATACGCAGTATTTT. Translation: CASSSRTGDSSTDTQYF. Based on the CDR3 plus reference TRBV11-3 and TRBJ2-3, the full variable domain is EAGVVQSPRYKIIEKKQPVAFWCNPISGHNTLYWYLQNLGQGPELLIRYENEEAVDDSQLPKDRFSAERLKGVDSTLKIQPAELGDSAVYLCASSSRTGDSSTDTQYFGPGTRLTVL.